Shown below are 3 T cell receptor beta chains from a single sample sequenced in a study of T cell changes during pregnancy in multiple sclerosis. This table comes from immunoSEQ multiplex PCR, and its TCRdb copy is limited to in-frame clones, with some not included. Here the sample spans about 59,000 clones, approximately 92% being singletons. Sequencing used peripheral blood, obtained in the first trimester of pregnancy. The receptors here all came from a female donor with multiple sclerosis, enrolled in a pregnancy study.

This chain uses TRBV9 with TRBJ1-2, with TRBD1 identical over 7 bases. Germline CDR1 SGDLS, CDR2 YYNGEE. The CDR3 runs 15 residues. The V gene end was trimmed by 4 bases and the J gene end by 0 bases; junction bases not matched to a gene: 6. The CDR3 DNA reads TGTGCCAGCAGCATCTCAGGGGGACCTAACTATGGCTACACCTTC. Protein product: CASSISGGPNYGYTF.

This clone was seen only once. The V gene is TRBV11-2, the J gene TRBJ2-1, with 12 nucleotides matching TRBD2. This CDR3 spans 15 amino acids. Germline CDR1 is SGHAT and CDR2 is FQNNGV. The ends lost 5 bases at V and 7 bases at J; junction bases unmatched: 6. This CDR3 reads CASSRTSGTGNEQFF. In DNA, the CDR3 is TGTGCCAGCAGCCGGACTAGCGGGACGGGAAATGAGCAGTTCTTC.

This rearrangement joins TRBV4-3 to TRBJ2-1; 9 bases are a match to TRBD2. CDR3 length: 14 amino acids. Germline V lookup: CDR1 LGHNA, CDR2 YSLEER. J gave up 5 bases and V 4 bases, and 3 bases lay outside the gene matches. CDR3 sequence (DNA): TGCGCCAGCAGCCGACTAGCGGAGCACAATGAGCAGTTCTTC. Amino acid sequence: CASSRLAEHNEQFF.